Below, one T cell receptor (beta chain) is given with its context. This sample is drawn from a study of blood T cell repertoires in COVID-19. V trimming: 6 bases; J trimming: 3 bases; junction bases outside the gene matches: 6. CDR3 size: 14 residues. The germline V gene encodes CDR1 SNHLY and CDR2 FYNNEI. Sequencing was performed with immunoSEQ multiplex PCR; in TCRdb, only in-frame clones are kept and a portion is missing. The table has about 270,000 clones, around 87% seen once. The clonotype comes from a woman aged 18-29 years who had recovered from COVID-19. Sequencing was performed on PBMCs or T cells enriched from blood (not recorded which). J is TRBJ2-7 and V is TRBV2; TRBD2 matches at 9 bases. CDR3 bases: TGTGCCAGCAGCTACGAGCGGGGGGACTACGAGCAGTACTTC. As protein: CASSYERGDYEQYF.